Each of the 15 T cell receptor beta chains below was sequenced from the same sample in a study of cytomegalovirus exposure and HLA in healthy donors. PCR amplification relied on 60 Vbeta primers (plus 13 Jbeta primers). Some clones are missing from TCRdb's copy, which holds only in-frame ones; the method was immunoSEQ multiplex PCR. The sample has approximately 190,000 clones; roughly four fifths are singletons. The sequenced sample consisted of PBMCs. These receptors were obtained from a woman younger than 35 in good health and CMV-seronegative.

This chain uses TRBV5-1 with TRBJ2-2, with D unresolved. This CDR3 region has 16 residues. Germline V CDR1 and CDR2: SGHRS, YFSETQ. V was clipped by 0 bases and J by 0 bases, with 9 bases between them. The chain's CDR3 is CASSLGHLSNTGELFF. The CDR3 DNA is TGCGCCAGCAGCTTGGGACACCTTTCGAACACCGGGGAGCTGTTTTTT. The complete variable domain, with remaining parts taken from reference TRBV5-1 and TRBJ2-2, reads KAGVTQTPRYLIKTRGQQVTLSCSPISGHRSVSWYQQTPGQGLQFLFEYFSETQRNKGNFPGRFSGRQFSNSRSEMNVSTLELGDSALYLCASSLGHLSNTGELFFGEGSRLTVL.

The chain's CDR3 is CASSMLGGTGELFF. CDR3 DNA sequence: TGTGCCAGCAGCATGCTCGGGGGGACCGGGGAGCTGTTTTTT. The V gene is TRBV11-3, the J gene TRBJ2-2, with 7 bases fitting TRBD2. V shed 5 bases, J shed 5 bases, and the junction held 5 bases outside the gene matches. The CDR3 extends over 14 amino acids. Germline V lookup: CDR1 SGHNT, CDR2 YENEEA.

The CDR3 sequence is CASSPTGGLAGEDEQYF. In DNA, the CDR3 is TGTGCCAGCTCACCCACGGGTGGACTAGCGGGAGAAGACGAGCAGTACTTC. The J gene is TRBJ2-7, the V gene TRBV18; 13 bases are shared with TRBD2. CDR3 length: 17 residues. CDR1 and CDR2 (germline): KGHSH, LQKENI. Germline trimming cut 3 bases from V and 5 bases from J; bases unmatched to any gene: 10.

CDR3 amino acids: CASSGPRRSYEQYF. In DNA form, the CDR3 reads TGTGCCAGCAGCGGGCCCAGGAGGTCTTACGAGCAGTACTTC. The rearrangement joins TRBV28 to TRBJ2-7; D may be TRBD2 (5 bases). There are 14 residues in the CDR3. Germline V gene data show CDR1 as MDHEN and CDR2 as SYDVKM. Trimming removed 6 bases at V and 4 bases at J, with 16 bases between.

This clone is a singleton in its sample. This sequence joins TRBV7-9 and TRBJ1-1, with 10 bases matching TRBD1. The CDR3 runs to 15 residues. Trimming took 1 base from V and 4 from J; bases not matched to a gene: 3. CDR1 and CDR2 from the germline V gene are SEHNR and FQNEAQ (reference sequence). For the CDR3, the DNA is TGTGCCAGCAGCTTAGTGGACAGGGGGGGCACTGAAGCTTTCTTT. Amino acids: CASSLVDRGGTEAFF.

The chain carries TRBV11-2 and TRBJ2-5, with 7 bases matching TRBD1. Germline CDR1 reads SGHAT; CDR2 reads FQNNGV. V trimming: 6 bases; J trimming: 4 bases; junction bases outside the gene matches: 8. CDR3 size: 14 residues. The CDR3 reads CASSSQGLIETQYF. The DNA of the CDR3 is TGTGCCAGCAGTTCACAGGGGCTAATAGAGACCCAGTACTTC. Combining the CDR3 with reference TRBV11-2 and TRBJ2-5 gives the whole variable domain EAGVAQSPRYKIIEKRQSVAFWCNPISGHATLYWYQQILGQGPKLLIQFQNNGVVDDSQLPKDRFSAERLKGVDSTLKIQPAKLEDSAVYLCASSSQGLIETQYFGPGTRLLVL.

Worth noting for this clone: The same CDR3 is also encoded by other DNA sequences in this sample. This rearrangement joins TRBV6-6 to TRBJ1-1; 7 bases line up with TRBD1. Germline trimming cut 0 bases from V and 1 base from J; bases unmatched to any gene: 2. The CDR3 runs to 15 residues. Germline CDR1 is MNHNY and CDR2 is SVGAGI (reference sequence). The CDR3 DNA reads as TGTGCCAGCAGTTACTCCTACAGGGGGAACACTGAAGCTTTCTTT. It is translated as CASSYSYRGNTEAFF.

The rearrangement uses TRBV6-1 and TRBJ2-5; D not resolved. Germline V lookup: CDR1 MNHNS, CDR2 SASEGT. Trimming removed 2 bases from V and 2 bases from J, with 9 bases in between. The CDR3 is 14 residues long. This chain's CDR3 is CASSESNRQETQYF. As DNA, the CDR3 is TGTGCCAGCAGTGAATCGAACAGACAAGAGACCCAGTACTTC.

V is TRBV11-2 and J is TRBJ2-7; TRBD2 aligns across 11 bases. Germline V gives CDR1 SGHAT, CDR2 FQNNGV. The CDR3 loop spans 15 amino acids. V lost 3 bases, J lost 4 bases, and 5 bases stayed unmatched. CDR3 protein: CASSFIAGGRYEQYF. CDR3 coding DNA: TGTGCCAGCAGCTTCATAGCGGGGGGGCGGTACGAGCAGTACTTC. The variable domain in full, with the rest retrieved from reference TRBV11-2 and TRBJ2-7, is EAGVAQSPRYKIIEKRQSVAFWCNPISGHATLYWYQQILGQGPKLLIQFQNNGVVDDSQLPKDRFSAERLKGVDSTLKIQPAKLEDSAVYLCASSFIAGGRYEQYFGPGTRLTVT.

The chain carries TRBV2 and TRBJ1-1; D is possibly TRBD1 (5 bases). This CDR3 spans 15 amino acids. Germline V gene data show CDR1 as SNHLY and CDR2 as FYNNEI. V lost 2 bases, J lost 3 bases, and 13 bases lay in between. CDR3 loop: CASSELAGTDTEAFF. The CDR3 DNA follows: TGTGCCAGCAGTGAACTCGCGGGGACTGACACTGAAGCTTTCTTT.

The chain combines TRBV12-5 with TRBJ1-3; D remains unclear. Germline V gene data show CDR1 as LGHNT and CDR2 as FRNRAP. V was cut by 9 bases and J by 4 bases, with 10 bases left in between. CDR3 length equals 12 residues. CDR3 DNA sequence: TGTGCTAGGTTATCACGGGGAAACACCATATATTTT. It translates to CARLSRGNTIYF.

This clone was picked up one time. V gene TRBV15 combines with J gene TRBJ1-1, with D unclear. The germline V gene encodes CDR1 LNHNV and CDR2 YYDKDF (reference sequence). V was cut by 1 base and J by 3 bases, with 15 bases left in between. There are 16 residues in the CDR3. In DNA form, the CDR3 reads TGTGCCACCAGCAGAGTGGGCATATTAACCCACACTGAAGCTTTCTTT. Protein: CATSRVGILTHTEAFF.

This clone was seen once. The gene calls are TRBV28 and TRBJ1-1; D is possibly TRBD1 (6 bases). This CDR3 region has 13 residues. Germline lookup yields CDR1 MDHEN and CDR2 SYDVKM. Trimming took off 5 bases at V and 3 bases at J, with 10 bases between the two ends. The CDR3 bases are TGTGCCAGCAGTCCGGGGGGCCACACTGAAGCTTTCTTT. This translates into CASSPGGHTEAFF.

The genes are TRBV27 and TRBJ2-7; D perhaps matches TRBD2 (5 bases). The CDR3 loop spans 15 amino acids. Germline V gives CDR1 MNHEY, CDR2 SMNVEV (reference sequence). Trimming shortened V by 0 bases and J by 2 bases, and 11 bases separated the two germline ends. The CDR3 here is CASSLSGLAAYEQYF. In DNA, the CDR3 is TGTGCCAGCAGTTTATCGGGCCTAGCAGCCTACGAGCAGTACTTC.

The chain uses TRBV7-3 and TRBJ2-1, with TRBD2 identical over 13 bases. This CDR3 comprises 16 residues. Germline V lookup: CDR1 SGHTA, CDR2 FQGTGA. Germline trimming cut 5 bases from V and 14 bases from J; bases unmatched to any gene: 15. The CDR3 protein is CASSPNPGTSGMGEFF. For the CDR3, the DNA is TGTGCCAGCAGCCCCAACCCCGGGACTAGCGGGATGGGTGAGTTCTTC.